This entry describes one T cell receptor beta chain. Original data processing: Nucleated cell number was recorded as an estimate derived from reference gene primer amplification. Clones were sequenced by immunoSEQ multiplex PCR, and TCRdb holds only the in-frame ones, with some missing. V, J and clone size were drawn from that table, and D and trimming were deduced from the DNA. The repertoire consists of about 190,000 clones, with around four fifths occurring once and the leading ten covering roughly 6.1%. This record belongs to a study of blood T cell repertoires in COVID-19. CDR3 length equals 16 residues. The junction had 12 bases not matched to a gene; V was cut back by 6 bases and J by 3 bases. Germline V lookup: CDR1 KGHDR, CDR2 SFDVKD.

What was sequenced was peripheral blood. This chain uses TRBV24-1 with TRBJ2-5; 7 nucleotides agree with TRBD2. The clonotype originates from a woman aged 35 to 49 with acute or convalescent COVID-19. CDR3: CATSKAGRDREETQYF. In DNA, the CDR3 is TGTGCCACCAGTAAGGCTGGGAGGGATAGAGAAGAGACCCAGTACTTC.